This T cell receptor beta chain was sequenced for a study of T cell responses to AZD1222 COVID-19 vaccine. CDR3 length: 16 residues. The repertoire was sequenced with immunoSEQ multiplex PCR; TCRdb's copy has only in-frame clones and lacks some. The repertoire consists of 120,000 or so clones, with approximately 83% occurring once and the leading ten covering roughly 9%. The chain links TRBV21-1 to TRBJ1-5; TRBD1 is the table's D call and was not checked against the DNA. TRBV21-1 is tagged as a pseudogene. The receptor's source is an adult in good health. The sample was peripheral blood, taken on day 0 of AZD1222 vaccination. The CDR3 DNA is TGTGCCAGCAGCAAAACTCTCAGGGAAAGAAATCAGCCCCAGCATTTT. This codes for CASSKTLRERNQPQHF.